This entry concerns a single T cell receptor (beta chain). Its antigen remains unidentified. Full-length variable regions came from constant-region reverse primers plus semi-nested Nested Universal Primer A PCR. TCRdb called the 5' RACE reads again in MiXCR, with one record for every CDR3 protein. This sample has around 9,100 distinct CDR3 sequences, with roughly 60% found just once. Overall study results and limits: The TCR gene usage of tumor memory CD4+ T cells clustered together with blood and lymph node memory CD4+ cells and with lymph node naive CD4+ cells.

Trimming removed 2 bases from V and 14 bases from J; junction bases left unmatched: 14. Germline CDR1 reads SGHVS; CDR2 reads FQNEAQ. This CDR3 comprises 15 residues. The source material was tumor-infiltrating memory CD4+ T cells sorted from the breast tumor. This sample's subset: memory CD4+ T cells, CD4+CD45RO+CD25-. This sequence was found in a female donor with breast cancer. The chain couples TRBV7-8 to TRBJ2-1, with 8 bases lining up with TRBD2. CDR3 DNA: TGTGCCAGCAGCTTAAGCGGGACTAGGTTTGGGAAGAAGTTCTTC. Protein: CASSLSGTRFGKKFF.